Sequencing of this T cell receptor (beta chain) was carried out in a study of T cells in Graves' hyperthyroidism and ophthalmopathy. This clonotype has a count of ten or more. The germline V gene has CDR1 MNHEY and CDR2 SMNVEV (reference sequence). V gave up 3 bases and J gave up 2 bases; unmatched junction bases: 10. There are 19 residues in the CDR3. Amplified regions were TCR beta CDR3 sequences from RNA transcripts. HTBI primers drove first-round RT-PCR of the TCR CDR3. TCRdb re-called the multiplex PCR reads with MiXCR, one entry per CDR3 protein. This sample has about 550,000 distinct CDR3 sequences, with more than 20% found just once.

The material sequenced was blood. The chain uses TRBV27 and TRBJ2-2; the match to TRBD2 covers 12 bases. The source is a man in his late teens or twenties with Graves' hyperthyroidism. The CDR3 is CASSFLLAGGYGNTGELFF. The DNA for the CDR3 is TGTGCCAGCAGTTTTTTACTAGCGGGGGGCTATGGAAACACCGGGGAGCTGTTTTTT.